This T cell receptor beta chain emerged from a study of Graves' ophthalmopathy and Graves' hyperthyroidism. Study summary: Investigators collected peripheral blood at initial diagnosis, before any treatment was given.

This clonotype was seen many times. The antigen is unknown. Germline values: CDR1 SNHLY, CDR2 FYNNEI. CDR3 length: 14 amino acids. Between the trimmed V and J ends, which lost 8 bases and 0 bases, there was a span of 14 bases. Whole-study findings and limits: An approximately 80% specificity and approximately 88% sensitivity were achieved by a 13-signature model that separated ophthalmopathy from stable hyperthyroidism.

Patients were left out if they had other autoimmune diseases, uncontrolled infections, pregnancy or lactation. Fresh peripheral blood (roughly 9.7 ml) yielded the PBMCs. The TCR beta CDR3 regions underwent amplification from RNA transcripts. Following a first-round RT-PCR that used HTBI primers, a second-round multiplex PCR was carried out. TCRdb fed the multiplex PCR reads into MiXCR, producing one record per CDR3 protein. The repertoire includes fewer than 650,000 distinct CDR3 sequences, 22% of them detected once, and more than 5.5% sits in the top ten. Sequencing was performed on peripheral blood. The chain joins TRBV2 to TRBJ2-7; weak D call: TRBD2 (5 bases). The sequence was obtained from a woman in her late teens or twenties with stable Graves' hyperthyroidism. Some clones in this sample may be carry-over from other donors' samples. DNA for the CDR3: TGTGCCAGCCACTGGACTCAAAACTCCTACGAGCAGTACTTC. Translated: CASHWTQNSYEQYF.